These T cell receptor beta chains were read from a single sample in a study of blood T cell repertoires in COVID-19. Produced via immunoSEQ multiplex PCR; TCRdb's table is partial and in-frame only. Among fewer than 150,000 clones listed, more than 80% were seen once. Source material: peripheral blood. These receptors were collected from a human donor in a cohort sampled during active COVID-19. Each CDR3 is given with its conserved first and last residue. D genes are given only for firm matches. A row's size may be missing; if present it is once, few, many or a size class.

D,size,J,V,DNA,CDR3
TRBD1,-,TRBJ1-2,TRBV14,TGTGCCAGCAGCCGAGGGACAGCCTTTTTCTATGGCTACACCTTC,CASSRGTAFFYGYTF
-,-,TRBJ2-1,TRBV10-3,TGTGCCATTGCCGCCAGCGTTTGGGAGCAGTTCTTC,CAIAASVWEQFF
-,-,TRBJ1-5,TRBV7-2,TGTGCCAGCAGCTTACAAGCGCATAGCAATCAGCCCCAGCATTTT,CASSLQAHSNQPQHF
TRBD2,few,TRBJ2-7,TRBV6-5,TGTGCCAGCAATCCTAGCGGGGAAGCTTACGAGCAGTACTTC,CASNPSGEAYEQYF
-,-,TRBJ1-3,TRBV19,TGTGCCAGTAAATTTGAGGGTGGAAACACCATATATTTT,CASKFEGGNTIYF
TRBD2,-,TRBJ2-1,TRBV4-3,TGCGCCAGCAGCCAAGAGGCTAGCGGGGGGGTCTATGAGCAGTTCTTC,CASSQEASGGVYEQFF
-,-,TRBJ2-2,TRBV2,TGTGCCAGCAGTGAGGAGGGGGCAGGCGGGGAGCTGTTTTTT,CASSEEGAGGELFF
-,many,TRBJ2-1,TRBV1,TGCACCAGCAGCCGACCGCTTCCGACTAGCGGGGGGGCTTATGAGCAGTTCTTC,CTSSRPLPTSGGAYEQFF
TRBD2,-,TRBJ2-7,TRBV5-6,TGTGCCAGCAGCCCGGCGTTAGCGGGGGGGCTCTACGAGCAGTACTTC,CASSPALAGGLYEQYF
TRBD2,-,TRBJ2-5,TRBV7-2,TGTGCCAGCAGCTTAGTGGGAGGACTAGCGGATAAAGAGACCCAGTACTTC,CASSLVGGLADKETQYF
TRBD1,-,TRBJ1-3,TRBV12-5,TGTGCTAGTGGACCCAGGACAGGGAACCCTGGAAACACCATATATTTT,CASGPRTGNPGNTIYF
TRBD1,-,TRBJ1-5,TRBV6-2/TRBV6-3,TGTGCCAGCAGTTATAGACCCCCCGGGACAGGGAATACGGACAGCCAGCCCCAGCATTTT,CASSYRPPGTGNTDSQPQHF
TRBD1,-,TRBJ2-7,TRBV6-5,TGTGCCAGCAGTACCGGACAGGGGGCGGCCGAGCAGTACTTC,CASSTGQGAAEQYF
TRBD2,-,TRBJ2-4,TRBV9,TGTGCCAGCAGCGGTAGCGGGGTAAACATTCAGTACTTC,CASSGSGVNIQYF
TRBD2,-,TRBJ2-1,TRBV4-2,TGTGCCAGCAGCCAAGTTCACGTTAGCGGGGGGGCCTACAATGAGCAGTTCTTC,CASSQVHVSGGAYNEQFF
TRBD1,-,TRBJ2-1,TRBV19,TGTGCCAGTAGTGTCGGGACAGTTAACCATGAGCAGTTCTTC,CASSVGTVNHEQFF
-,-,TRBJ2-1,TRBV27,TGTGCCAGCAGTAAACGGGAATCTTCCTACAATGAGCAGTTCTTC,CASSKRESSYNEQFF
-,-,TRBJ1-1,TRBV27,TGTGCCAGCAGTTTACGGGCAGGGGCGACCATGAACACTGAAGCTTTCTTT,CASSLRAGATMNTEAFF
-,-,TRBJ2-7,TRBV28,TGTGCCAGCGGGCTCCGGGGGTTTGGCTACGAGCAGTACTTC,CASGLRGFGYEQYF
-,-,TRBJ2-1,TRBV5-4,TGTGCCAGCAGCTTAGACAGACTCTCCTACAATGAGCAGTTCTTC,CASSLDRLSYNEQFF
-,-,TRBJ1-2,TRBV6-5,TGTGCCAGCAGCCGGGGGGTTAGCTATGGCTACACCTTC,CASSRGVSYGYTF
TRBD1,-,TRBJ1-1,TRBV3-1/TRBV3-2,TGTGCCAGCAGCCGCGGACAGGGAGGTGAAGCTTTCTTT,CASSRGQGGEAFF
TRBD1,-,TRBJ2-7,TRBV27,TGTGCCAGCAGTTTATCCCCCCTACCGGGACAGGGATCCTACGAGCAGTACTTC,CASSLSPLPGQGSYEQYF
TRBD1,-,TRBJ1-2,TRBV28,TGTGCCAGCAGTTCATCCGGGACAGGGGGCAGCGGCTACACCTTC,CASSSSGTGGSGYTF
-,-,TRBJ2-1,TRBV7-6,TGTGCCAGCAGCTTAAGGACAGCCTACAATGAGCAGTTCTTC,CASSLRTAYNEQFF
TRBD2,-,TRBJ2-5,TRBV6-6,TGTGCCAGCAGTTCTCAAGCGGGGGACTGGGAGACCCAGTACTTC,CASSSQAGDWETQYF
TRBD2,once,TRBJ2-3,TRBV28,TGTGCCAGTAGGACTAGCGCTACAGATACGCAGTATTTT,CASRTSATDTQYF
-,-,TRBJ2-2,TRBV4-2,TGTGCCAGCAGCCCGCACGGGGGTGTTGGGACCGGGGAGCTGTTTTTT,CASSPHGGVGTGELFF
TRBD1,-,TRBJ1-4,TRBV19,TGTGCCACCAAGGACAGGGGGGCTGAAAAACTGTTTTTT,CATKDRGAEKLFF
-,-,TRBJ2-3,TRBV21-1,TGTGCCAGCAGCCCGCCGGGCCGGGACAGGGCCACAGATACGCAGTATTTT,CASSPPGRDRATDTQYF
TRBD1,-,TRBJ1-4,TRBV5-1,TGCGCCAGCAGCTTACAGGGGCGTACGGAAAAACTGTTTTTT,CASSLQGRTEKLFF
-,-,TRBJ1-3,TRBV19,TGTGCCAGTACCGTCCGGACTTCCTCTGGAAACACCATATATTTT,CASTVRTSSGNTIYF
-,-,TRBJ2-1,TRBV5-4,TGTGCCAGCAGTCTTACCGGGACAAGGCTTAACAATGAGCAGTTCTTC,CASSLTGTRLNNEQFF
-,-,TRBJ2-2,TRBV7-2,TGTGCCAGCAGCCCCATCGGGGGTGTCGCCGGGGAGCTGTTTTTT,CASSPIGGVAGELFF
TRBD1,-,TRBJ2-3,TRBV5-1,TGCGCCAGCAGCATTATGACAGGGGGCGTGGGCACAGATACGCAGTATTTT,CASSIMTGGVGTDTQYF
-,-,TRBJ2-3,TRBV7-3,TGTGCCAGCAGCTTAAGCGCCGGGTTCGCAGATACGCAGTATTTT,CASSLSAGFADTQYF